A selection of T cell receptor beta chains follows, all from one sample in a study of PD-1 blockade in mismatch repair-deficient tumors. TCRdb's copy holds only in-frame clones and misses some; the assay was immunoSEQ multiplex PCR. The sample has around 33,000 clones, 80% seen once. The source was PBMCs, collected roughly 6 weeks after starting pembrolizumab. The receptors shown here come from an adult with mismatch repair-deficient cancer. CDR3s include the opening cysteine and the closing phenylalanine or tryptophan. D genes are given only for firm matches. Clone size is shown for a subset of rows, as once, few, many or a class of expanded clone.

size	D	V	J	DNA	CDR3
NA	NA	TRBV5-6	TRBJ1-4	TGTGCCAGCAGCTTAGGCAGGGGCCGATCTAATGAAAAACTGTTTTTT	CASSLGRGRSNEKLFF
once	NA	TRBV28	TRBJ1-4	TGTGCCAGCAGTTTGAGGCAGGGCTTTGAAAAACTGTTTTTT	CASSLRQGFEKLFF
NA	NA	TRBV30	TRBJ1-5	TGTGCCTGGAGTGCCAAGGGGGGGGTGGCTCAGCCCCAGCATTTT	CAWSAKGGVAQPQHF
NA	NA	TRBV27	TRBJ1-2	TGTGCCAGCAGTTTATCGGGAGGGAATGGCTACACCTTC	CASSLSGGNGYTF
NA	NA	TRBV27	TRBJ2-1	TGTGCCAGCAGTTTATTGGGTAGCGGCAACTACAATGAGCAGTTCTTC	CASSLLGSGNYNEQFF
NA	NA	TRBV28	TRBJ1-4	TGTGCCAGCAGCCAGGCGGGGGGGAGTAATGAAAAACTGTTTTTT	CASSQAGGSNEKLFF
NA	NA	TRBV9	TRBJ1-3	TGTGCCAGCAGCCCTCGGGGAGTAGGAAACACCATATATTTT	CASSPRGVGNTIYF
NA	NA	TRBV28	TRBJ1-1	TGTGCCAGCAGGTCATTTGTGAACACTGAAGCTTTCTTT	CASRSFVNTEAFF
few	NA	TRBV27	TRBJ2-7	TGTGCCAGCAGACGGGGGGCCGGCTACGAGCAGTACTTC	CASRRGAGYEQYF
NA	TRBD1	TRBV11-2	TRBJ2-4	TGTGCCAGCAGCCGACAGGGATACATTCAGTACTTC	CASSRQGYIQYF
NA	TRBD1	TRBV18	TRBJ2-3	TGTGCCAGCTCACACCGGGACAGTTCAGATACGCAGTATTTT	CASSHRDSSDTQYF
NA	TRBD2	TRBV18	TRBJ2-7	TGTGCCAGCTCACTTACACTAGCGGGAGTGGGGCAGTACTTC	CASSLTLAGVGQYF
NA	NA	TRBV5-6	TRBJ1-1	TGTGCCAGCAGCAAGGAACCGCACAGGGTGAACACTGAAGCTTTCTTT	CASSKEPHRVNTEAFF
NA	NA	TRBV6-6	TRBJ2-2	TGTGCCAGCAGTTTCGCGGGTGGGGACACCGGGGAGCTGTTTTTT	CASSFAGGDTGELFF
NA	TRBD1	TRBV29-1	TRBJ1-1	TGCAGCGTAGTAAGGACAGGGAGGGAGAACACTGAAGCTTTCTTT	CSVVRTGRENTEAFF
NA	NA	TRBV6-1	TRBJ1-2	TGTGCCAGCAGTGGTGGAGGGGGCTACACCTTC	CASSGGGGYTF
few	NA	TRBV7-3	TRBJ1-1	TGTGCCAGCAGCTTAACCGGGGGAGACACTGAAGCTTTCTTT	CASSLTGGDTEAFF
NA	TRBD1	TRBV28	TRBJ1-1	TGTGCCAGCAGTTCCGGGACAGGCATGAACACTGAAGCTTTCTTT	CASSSGTGMNTEAFF
NA	TRBD2	TRBV10-3	TRBJ2-5	TGTGCCATCAGTCCTAGCGGGGGCCCTGAGACCCAGTACTTC	CAISPSGGPETQYF
NA	TRBD1	TRBV28	TRBJ2-1	TGTGCCAGCAGGGGACAGGGGGCCAGCTCCTACAATGAGCAGTTCTTC	CASRGQGASSYNEQFF
NA	NA	TRBV7-2	TRBJ1-1	TGTGCCAGCAGCCCCGGAGGGGCGAGGAACACTGAAGCTTTCTTT	CASSPGGARNTEAFF
NA	TRBD2	TRBV2	TRBJ2-2	TGTGCCAGCAGTGATAAGGGCGCGCGGGACTACTTTCATCCCGGGGAGCTGTTTTTT	CASSDKGARDYFHPGELFF
NA	NA	TRBV5-1	TRBJ1-2	TGCGCCAGCAGCACCGCGGGTTCGCCCAATGGCTACACCTTC	CASSTAGSPNGYTF